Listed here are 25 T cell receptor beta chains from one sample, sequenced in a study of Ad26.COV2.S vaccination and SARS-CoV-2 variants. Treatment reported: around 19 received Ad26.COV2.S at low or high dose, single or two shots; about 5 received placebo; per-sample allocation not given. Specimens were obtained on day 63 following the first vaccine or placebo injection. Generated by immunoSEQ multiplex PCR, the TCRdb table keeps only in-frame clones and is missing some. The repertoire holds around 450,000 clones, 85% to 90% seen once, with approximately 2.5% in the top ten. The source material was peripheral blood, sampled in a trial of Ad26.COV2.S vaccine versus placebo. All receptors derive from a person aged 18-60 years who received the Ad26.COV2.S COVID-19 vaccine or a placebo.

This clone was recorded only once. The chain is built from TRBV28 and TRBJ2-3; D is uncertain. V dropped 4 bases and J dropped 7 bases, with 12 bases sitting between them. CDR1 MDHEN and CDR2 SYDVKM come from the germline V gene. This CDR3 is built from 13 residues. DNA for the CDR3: TGTGCCAGCAGTTATCCCCTTAGGAATACGCAGTATTTT. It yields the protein CASSYPLRNTQYF. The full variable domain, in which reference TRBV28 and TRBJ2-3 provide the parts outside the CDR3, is DVKVTQSSRYLVKRTGEKVFLECVQDMDHENMFWYRQDPGLGLRLIYFSYDVKMKEKGDIPEGYSVSREKKERFSLILESASTNQTSMYLCASSYPLRNTQYFGPGTRLTVL.

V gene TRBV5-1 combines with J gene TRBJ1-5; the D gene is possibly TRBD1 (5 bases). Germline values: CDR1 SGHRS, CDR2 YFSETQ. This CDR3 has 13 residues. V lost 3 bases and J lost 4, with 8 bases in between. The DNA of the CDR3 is TGCGCCAGCAGCTGGCAGGGTAATCAGCCCCAGCATTTT. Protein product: CASSWQGNQPQHF.

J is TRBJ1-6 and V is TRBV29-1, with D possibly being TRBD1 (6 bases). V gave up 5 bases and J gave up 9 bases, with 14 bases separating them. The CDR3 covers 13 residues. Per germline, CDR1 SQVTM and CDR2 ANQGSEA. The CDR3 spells CSVTYPGASPLHF. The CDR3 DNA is TGCAGCGTTACTTACCCAGGGGCTTCACCCCTCCACTTT.

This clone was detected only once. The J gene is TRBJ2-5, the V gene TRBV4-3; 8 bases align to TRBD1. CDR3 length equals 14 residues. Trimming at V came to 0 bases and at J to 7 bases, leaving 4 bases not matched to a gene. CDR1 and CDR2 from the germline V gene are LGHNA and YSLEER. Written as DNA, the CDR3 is TGCGCCAGCAGCCAAGAGGGGACAGGTTGGACCCAGTACTTC. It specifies CASSQEGTGWTQYF.

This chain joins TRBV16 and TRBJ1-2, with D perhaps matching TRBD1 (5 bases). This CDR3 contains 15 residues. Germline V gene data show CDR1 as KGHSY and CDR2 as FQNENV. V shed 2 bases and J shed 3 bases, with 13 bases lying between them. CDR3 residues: CASSQDQGTYYGYTF. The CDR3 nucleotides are TGTGCCAGCAGCCAAGATCAGGGAACCTACTATGGCTACACCTTC.

The CDR3 reads CASSQSRVQGYTF. The CDR3 DNA reads TGTGCCAGCAGCCAATCTAGGGTTCAGGGCTACACCTTC. The chain combines TRBV7-2 with TRBJ1-2; D is uncertain. V lost 5 bases to trimming and J lost 8 bases, with 15 bases between them. The CDR3 is made up of 13 amino acids. CDR1 and CDR2 (germline): SGHTA, FQGNSA.

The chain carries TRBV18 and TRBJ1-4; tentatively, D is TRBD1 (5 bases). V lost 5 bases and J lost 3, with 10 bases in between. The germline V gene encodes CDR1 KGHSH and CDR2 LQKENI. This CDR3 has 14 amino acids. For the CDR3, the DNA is TGTGCCAGCTCAGACAGCGTAGCTAATGAAAAACTGTTTTTT. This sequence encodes CASSDSVANEKLFF.

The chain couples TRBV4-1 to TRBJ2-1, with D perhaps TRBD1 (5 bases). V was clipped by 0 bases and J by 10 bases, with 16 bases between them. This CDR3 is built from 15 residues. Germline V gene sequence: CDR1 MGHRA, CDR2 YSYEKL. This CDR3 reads CASSQDMPRGEEQFF. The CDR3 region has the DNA TGCGCCAGCAGCCAAGATATGCCTAGGGGTGAGGAGCAGTTCTTC.

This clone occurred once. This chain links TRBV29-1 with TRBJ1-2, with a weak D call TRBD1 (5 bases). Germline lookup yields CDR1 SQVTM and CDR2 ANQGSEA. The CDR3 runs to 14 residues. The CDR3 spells CRADDGGISYGYTF. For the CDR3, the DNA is TGCCGCGCCGACGACGGGGGGATCTCCTATGGCTACACCTTC.

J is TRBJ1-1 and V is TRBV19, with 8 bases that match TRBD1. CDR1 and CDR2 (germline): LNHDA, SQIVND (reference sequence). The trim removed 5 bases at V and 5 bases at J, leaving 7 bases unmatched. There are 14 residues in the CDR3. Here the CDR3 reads CASSVDRGGTEAFF. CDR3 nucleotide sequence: TGTGCCAGTAGTGTCGACAGGGGTGGGACTGAAGCTTTCTTT.

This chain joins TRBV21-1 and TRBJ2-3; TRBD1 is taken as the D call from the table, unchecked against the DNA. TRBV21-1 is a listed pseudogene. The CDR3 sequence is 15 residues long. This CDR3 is CASGATGRDTDTQYF. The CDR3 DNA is TGTGCCAGTGGTGCGACAGGCCGAGACACAGATACGCAGTATTTT.

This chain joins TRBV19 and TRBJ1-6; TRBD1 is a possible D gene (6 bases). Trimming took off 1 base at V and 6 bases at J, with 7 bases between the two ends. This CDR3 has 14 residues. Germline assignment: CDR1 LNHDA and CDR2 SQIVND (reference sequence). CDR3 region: CASSIGTANSPLHF. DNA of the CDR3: TGTGCCAGTAGTATAGGGACAGCTAATTCACCCCTCCACTTT.

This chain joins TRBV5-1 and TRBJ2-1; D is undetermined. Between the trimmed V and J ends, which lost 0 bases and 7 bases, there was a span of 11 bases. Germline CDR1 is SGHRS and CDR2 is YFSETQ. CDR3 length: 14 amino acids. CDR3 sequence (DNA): TGCGCCAGCAGCTTGGCGGTCTTCGGGAATGAGCAGTTCTTC. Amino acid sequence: CASSLAVFGNEQFF.

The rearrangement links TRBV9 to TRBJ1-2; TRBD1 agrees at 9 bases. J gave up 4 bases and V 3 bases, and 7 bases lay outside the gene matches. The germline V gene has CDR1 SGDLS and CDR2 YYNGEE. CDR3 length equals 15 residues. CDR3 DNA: TGTGCCAGCAGCGCGGGGACAGGGCTCGTCTATGGCTACACCTTC. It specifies CASSAGTGLVYGYTF.

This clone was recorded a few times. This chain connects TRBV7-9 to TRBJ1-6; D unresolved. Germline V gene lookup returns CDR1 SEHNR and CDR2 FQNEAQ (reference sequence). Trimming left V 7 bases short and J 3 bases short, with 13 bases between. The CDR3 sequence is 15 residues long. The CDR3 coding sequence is TGTGCCAGCAACGAACAAGGGAACTATAATTCACCCCTCCACTTT. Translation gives CASNEQGNYNSPLHF. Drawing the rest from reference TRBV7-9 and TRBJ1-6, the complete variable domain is DTGVSQNPRHKITKRGQNVTFRCDPISEHNRLYWYRQTLGQGPEFLTYFQNEAQLEKSRLLSDRFSAERPKGSFSTLEIQRTEQGDSAMYLCASNEQGNYNSPLHFGNGTRLTVT.

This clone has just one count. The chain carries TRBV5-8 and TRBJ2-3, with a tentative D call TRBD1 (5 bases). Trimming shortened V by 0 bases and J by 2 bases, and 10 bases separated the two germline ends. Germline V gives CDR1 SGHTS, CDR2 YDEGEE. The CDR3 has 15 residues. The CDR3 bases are TGTGCCAGCAGCTTGGCCCAGGGTTACACAGATACGCAGTATTTT. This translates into CASSLAQGYTDTQYF.

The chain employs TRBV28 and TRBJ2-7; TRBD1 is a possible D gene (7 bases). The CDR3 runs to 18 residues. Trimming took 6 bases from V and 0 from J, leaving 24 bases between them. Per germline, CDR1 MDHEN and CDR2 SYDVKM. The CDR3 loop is CASRFGGTDLSSSYEQYF. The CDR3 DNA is TGTGCCAGCAGGTTTGGCGGGACAGATTTATCGAGCTCCTACGAGCAGTACTTC.

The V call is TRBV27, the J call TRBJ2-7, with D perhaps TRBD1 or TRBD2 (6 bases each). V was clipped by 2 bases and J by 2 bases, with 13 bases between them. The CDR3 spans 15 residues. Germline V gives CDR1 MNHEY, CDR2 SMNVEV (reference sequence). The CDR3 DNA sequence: TGTGCCAGCAGTTTAGTAGGGGGGTCCCCCTACGAGCAGTACTTC. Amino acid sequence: CASSLVGGSPYEQYF.

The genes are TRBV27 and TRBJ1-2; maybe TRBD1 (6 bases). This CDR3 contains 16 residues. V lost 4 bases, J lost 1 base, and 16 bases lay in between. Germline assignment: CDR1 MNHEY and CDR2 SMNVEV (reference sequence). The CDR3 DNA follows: TGTGCCAGCAGTTCCCTCGGGGGGGCGCGTAACTATGGCTACACCTTC. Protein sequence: CASSSLGGARNYGYTF.

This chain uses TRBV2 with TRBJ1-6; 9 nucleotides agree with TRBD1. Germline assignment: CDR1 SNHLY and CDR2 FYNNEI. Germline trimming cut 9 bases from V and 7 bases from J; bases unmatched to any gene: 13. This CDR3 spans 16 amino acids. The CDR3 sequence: CASVGQGSSSNSPLHF. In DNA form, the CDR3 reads TGTGCCAGTGTAGGACAGGGGTCAAGCTCGAATTCACCCCTCCACTTT.

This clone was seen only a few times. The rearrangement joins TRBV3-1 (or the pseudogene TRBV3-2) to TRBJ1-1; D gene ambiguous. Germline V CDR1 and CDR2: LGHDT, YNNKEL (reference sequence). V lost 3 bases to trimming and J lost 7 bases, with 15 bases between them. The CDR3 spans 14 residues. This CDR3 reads CASSQKRFEREAFF. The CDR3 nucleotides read TGTGCCAGCAGCCAGAAAAGGTTCGAGCGTGAAGCTTTCTTT.

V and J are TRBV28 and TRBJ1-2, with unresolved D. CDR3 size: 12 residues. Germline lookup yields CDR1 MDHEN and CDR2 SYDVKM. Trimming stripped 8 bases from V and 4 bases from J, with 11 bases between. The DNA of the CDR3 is TGTGCCAGCTGTCCGGGGAGCTATGGCTACACCTTC. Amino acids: CASCPGSYGYTF.

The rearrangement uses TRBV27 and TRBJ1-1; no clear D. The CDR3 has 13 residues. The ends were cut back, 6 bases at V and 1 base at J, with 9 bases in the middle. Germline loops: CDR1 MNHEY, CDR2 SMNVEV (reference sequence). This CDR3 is CASRDSWNTEAFF. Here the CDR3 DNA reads TGTGCCAGCAGGGACTCCTGGAACACTGAAGCTTTCTTT.

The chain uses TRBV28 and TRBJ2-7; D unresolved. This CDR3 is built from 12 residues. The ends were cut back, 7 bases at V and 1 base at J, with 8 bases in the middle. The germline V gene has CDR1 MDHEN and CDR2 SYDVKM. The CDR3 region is CASKSGSYEQYF. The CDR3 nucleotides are TGTGCCAGCAAGAGTGGGTCCTACGAGCAGTACTTC.

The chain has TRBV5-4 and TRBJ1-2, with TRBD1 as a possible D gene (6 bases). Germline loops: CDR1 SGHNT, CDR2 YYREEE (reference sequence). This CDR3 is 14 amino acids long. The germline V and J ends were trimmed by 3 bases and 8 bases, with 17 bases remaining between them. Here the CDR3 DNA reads TGTGCCAGCAGCTCCCCCGACAGGCCCGTCGGCTACACCTTC. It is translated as CASSSPDRPVGYTF.